The present entry profiles one T cell receptor (beta chain) with its context. Its antigen remains unknown. This sample is part of a study of response to subunit inactivated influenza vaccine. J was trimmed by 3 bases and V by 3 bases; bases with no gene match: 10. The length of the CDR3 is 18 residues. Germline V gives CDR1 LGHNT, CDR2 FRNRAP. Points from the study as a whole: Seasonal influenza vaccination, on each occasion, was suggested by the authors to recruit few new T cells.

In TCRdb, the RT-PCR reads were re-called with MiXCR into one record per CDR3 protein. The profile shows about 530,000 distinct CDR3 sequences, 10% to 15% of them singletons. The chain combines TRBV12-5 with TRBJ2-2, with 10 bases aligning to TRBD1. The sequence was collected from a man in his fifties who received an inactivated influenza vaccine. Sequencing used PBMCs from blood, obtained 45 days after vaccination. This chain's CDR3 is CASGFLVTDRGYTGELFF. For the CDR3, the DNA is TGTGCTAGTGGTTTCTTGGTCACGGACAGGGGGTACACCGGGGAGCTGTTTTTT.